Listed below are T cell receptor beta chains from one sample, sequenced in a study of vaccination and CD4 T cells after COVID-19. Antigen specificity for these receptors is unknown. One entry per CDR3 protein results from TCRdb running MiXCR on the PCR reads. The data show 10,000 to 15,000 distinct CDR3 sequences, 40% to 50% seen once. The sample consisted of CD4+ T cells from blood, cultured in vitro, taken before SARS-CoV-2 vaccination. The receptors were gathered from a human donor who had recovered from COVID-19. Each CDR3 is given with its conserved first and last residue. Each record gives: V gene, clone size, J gene, CDR3 protein. The size of a clone is reported for some rows only, either as once, few or many, or as a class for expanded clones.

TRBV20-1,NA,TRBJ1-5,CSARVLSGGNQPQHF
TRBV11-3,few,TRBJ1-6,CASSLLTGTGADSPLHF
TRBV4-1,once,TRBJ1-5,CASSPGDRGGNQPQHF
TRBV7-2,NA,TRBJ1-5,CASSLAVWVQPQHF
TRBV6-1,NA,TRBJ2-7,CASRTRDREVYEQYF
TRBV19,NA,TRBJ1-1,CASSGSGGIEAFF
TRBV19,few,TRBJ1-5,CASSSGDRYQPQHF
TRBV7-8,NA,TRBJ2-1,CASSLAPNEQFF
TRBV19,NA,TRBJ2-5,CASASQETQYF
TRBV20-1,NA,TRBJ1-2,CSARGGDYGYTF
TRBV2,NA,TRBJ1-6,CASSSVRAAGNSPLHF
TRBV6-1,NA,TRBJ2-6,CASSQISGFSGANVLTF
TRBV20-1,NA,TRBJ2-2,CSARSSGRGYTGELFF
TRBV27,NA,TRBJ2-7,CASSSRGGISYEQYF
TRBV11-3,NA,TRBJ2-2,CASSQTVANTGELFF
TRBV29-1,NA,TRBJ2-1,CSVEPFSGNEQFF
TRBV11-2,NA,TRBJ2-1,CASSLAGGLNEQFF
TRBV10-1,NA,TRBJ2-3,CASSEYPKTDTQYF